This T cell receptor beta chain originates from a study of vaccination and CD4 T cells after COVID-19. Treatment reported: roughly ten-day PBMC culture with coronavirus spike peptide pools or control peptides (ViraFEST assay). Within the sample, this clonotype is medium-sized. Its target is not known. Germline V lookup: CDR1 MNHEY, CDR2 SVGEGT. This CDR3 comprises 14 residues. Trimming removed 5 bases from V and 6 bases from J, with 15 bases in between. With the Oncomine TCR Beta short-read assay, DNA from cultured CD4+ T cells was sequenced. Each CDR3 protein is one row after TCRdb ran MiXCR on the PCR reads. The sample shows 20,000 to 25,000 distinct CDR3 sequences, 50% to 65% of them seen only once.

This rearrangement joins TRBV6-2 or TRBV6-3 to TRBJ2-3, with D perhaps assigned TRBD1 or TRBD2 (7 bases each). Input material: CD4+ T cells from blood, cultured in vitro. This receptor was taken from a human donor who had recovered from COVID-19. CDR3 protein: CASSPGEGADTQYF. CDR3 nucleotide sequence: TGTGCCAGCAGTCCCGGGGAGGGGGCGGATACGCAGTATTTT.